These T cell receptor beta chains were read from a single sample in a study of cytomegalovirus exposure and HLA in healthy donors. The method was immunoSEQ multiplex PCR; TCRdb's version includes in-frame clones alone and lacks a portion of them. The top ten hold over 4% of the sample, which has about 190,000 clones, less than 85% seen once. The sequenced sample was PBMCs. Receptor source: a man under 40 in good health and CMV-seropositive. CDR3s include the opening cysteine and the closing phenylalanine or tryptophan. The D gene is left open where the match is weak. Size values are once, few and many counts, or a class for expanded clones, and some rows have none.

clone_size: few; d_call: TRBD2; v_call: TRBV9; j_call: TRBJ2-1; cdr3_aa: CASSPSGSSYNEQFF; cdr3_nt: TGTGCCAGCAGCCCTAGCGGGAGCTCCTACAATGAGCAGTTCTTC
clone_size: -; d_call: TRBD2; v_call: TRBV18; j_call: TRBJ2-1; cdr3_aa: CASSPPRASGSGNEQFF; cdr3_nt: TGTGCCAGCTCACCACCGAGGGCTAGCGGGAGTGGGAATGAGCAGTTCTTC
clone_size: -; d_call: -; v_call: TRBV15; j_call: TRBJ2-1; cdr3_aa: CATSREAGRMGEQFF; cdr3_nt: TGTGCCACCAGCAGAGAGGCGGGCAGGATGGGTGAGCAGTTCTTC
clone_size: -; d_call: -; v_call: TRBV2; j_call: TRBJ2-1; cdr3_aa: CASRPAGAEQFF; cdr3_nt: TGTGCCAGCAGACCGGCAGGGGCCGAGCAGTTCTTC
clone_size: few; d_call: -; v_call: TRBV10-3; j_call: TRBJ1-3; cdr3_aa: CAISQGHVSGNTIYF; cdr3_nt: TGTGCCATCAGTCAAGGACACGTCTCTGGAAACACCATATATTTT
clone_size: -; d_call: -; v_call: TRBV9; j_call: TRBJ2-7; cdr3_aa: CASSAGGGTGTYEQYF; cdr3_nt: TGTGCCAGCAGCGCCGGTGGCGGGACGGGAACCTACGAGCAGTACTTC
clone_size: -; d_call: -; v_call: TRBV6-5; j_call: TRBJ2-1; cdr3_aa: CASRRTVDNEQFF; cdr3_nt: TGTGCCAGCAGACGGACAGTGGACAATGAGCAGTTCTTC
clone_size: few; d_call: -; v_call: TRBV18; j_call: TRBJ2-3; cdr3_aa: CASSPRTGVSDTQYF; cdr3_nt: TGTGCCAGCTCACCGAGGACTGGGGTCTCAGATACGCAGTATTTT
clone_size: -; d_call: -; v_call: TRBV5-1; j_call: TRBJ1-4; cdr3_aa: CASSLRGPGGEKLFF; cdr3_nt: TGCGCCAGCAGCTTGAGAGGACCTGGAGGAGAAAAACTGTTTTTT
clone_size: once; d_call: TRBD2; v_call: TRBV27; j_call: TRBJ2-7; cdr3_aa: CASSSIAGELSYEQYF; cdr3_nt: TGTGCCAGCAGTTCGATAGCGGGGGAGCTCTCCTACGAGCAGTACTTC
clone_size: -; d_call: TRBD1; v_call: TRBV29-1; j_call: TRBJ1-2; cdr3_aa: CSVETTGGYGYTF; cdr3_nt: TGCAGCGTTGAAACCACAGGGGGCTATGGCTACACCTTC
clone_size: -; d_call: TRBD1; v_call: TRBV6-1; j_call: TRBJ1-2; cdr3_aa: CASSVRQGGYGYTF; cdr3_nt: TGTGCCAGCAGTGTTCGACAGGGGGGTTATGGCTACACCTTC
clone_size: -; d_call: TRBD2; v_call: TRBV28; j_call: TRBJ2-1; cdr3_aa: CASSLTAAGMAYNEQFF; cdr3_nt: TGTGCCAGCAGTTTAACGGCAGCGGGAATGGCCTACAATGAGCAGTTCTTC
clone_size: -; d_call: -; v_call: TRBV2; j_call: TRBJ2-7; cdr3_aa: CASSRGYEQYF; cdr3_nt: TGTGCCAGCAGTCGGGGTTACGAGCAGTACTTC
clone_size: -; d_call: TRBD2; v_call: TRBV27; j_call: TRBJ2-3; cdr3_aa: CASSLKRGSTDTQYF; cdr3_nt: TGTGCCAGCAGTTTAAAGCGGGGTAGCACAGATACGCAGTATTTT
clone_size: once; d_call: -; v_call: TRBV19; j_call: TRBJ1-5; cdr3_aa: CASSMWDGQRGNQPQHF; cdr3_nt: TGTGCCAGTAGTATGTGGGATGGACAGAGGGGCAATCAGCCCCAGCATTTT
clone_size: -; d_call: -; v_call: TRBV7-9; j_call: TRBJ1-1; cdr3_aa: CASSLLAGDTEAFF; cdr3_nt: TGTGCCAGCAGCTTACTGGCAGGGGACACTGAAGCTTTCTTT
clone_size: once; d_call: TRBD1; v_call: TRBV5-1; j_call: TRBJ2-7; cdr3_aa: CASSLSGQGARGSYEQYF; cdr3_nt: TGCGCCAGCAGCTTGTCCGGACAGGGGGCCCGGGGCTCCTACGAGCAGTACTTC
clone_size: -; d_call: -; v_call: TRBV5-6; j_call: TRBJ2-1; cdr3_aa: CASSPDTYNEQFF; cdr3_nt: TGTGCCAGCAGCCCCGACACATACAATGAGCAGTTCTTC
clone_size: once; d_call: -; v_call: TRBV28; j_call: TRBJ2-7; cdr3_aa: CASSLSLIGGTYEQYF; cdr3_nt: TGTGCCAGCAGTTTAAGTTTAATTGGGGGGACCTACGAGCAGTACTTC
clone_size: -; d_call: -; v_call: TRBV4-2; j_call: TRBJ1-2; cdr3_aa: CASSQDLAAGPGGYTF; cdr3_nt: TGTGCCAGCAGCCAAGATCTGGCAGCCGGTCCGGGTGGCTACACCTTC
clone_size: -; d_call: TRBD2; v_call: TRBV11-3; j_call: TRBJ2-2; cdr3_aa: CASSGDGRNGELFF; cdr3_nt: TGTGCCAGCAGCGGAGACGGGAGGAACGGGGAGCTGTTTTTT
clone_size: -; d_call: -; v_call: TRBV28; j_call: TRBJ2-7; cdr3_aa: CASSLSQGPYEQYF; cdr3_nt: TGTGCCAGCAGTTTAAGCCAGGGCCCCTACGAGCAGTACTTC
clone_size: -; d_call: TRBD2; v_call: TRBV7-3; j_call: TRBJ2-3; cdr3_aa: CASSLTGGPGDTQYF; cdr3_nt: TGTGCCAGCAGCCTAACGGGGGGGCCTGGGGATACGCAGTATTTT
clone_size: -; d_call: TRBD1; v_call: TRBV7-8; j_call: TRBJ2-7; cdr3_aa: CASSIPRGQEKYEQYF; cdr3_nt: TGTGCCAGCAGCATACCCCGGGGACAGGAAAAATACGAGCAGTACTTC
clone_size: few; d_call: TRBD1; v_call: TRBV30; j_call: TRBJ1-4; cdr3_aa: CAWTQGAAEKLFF; cdr3_nt: TGTGCCTGGACTCAGGGGGCGGCGGAAAAACTGTTTTTT
clone_size: few; d_call: TRBD1; v_call: TRBV6-1; j_call: TRBJ1-1; cdr3_aa: CASSSQGAGNTEAFF; cdr3_nt: TGTGCCAGCAGTTCACAGGGGGCGGGAAACACTGAAGCTTTCTTT
clone_size: -; d_call: -; v_call: TRBV27; j_call: TRBJ2-7; cdr3_aa: CASSRGTSPYEQYF; cdr3_nt: TGTGCCAGCAGCCGGGGGACGTCTCCCTACGAGCAGTACTTC
clone_size: -; d_call: -; v_call: TRBV6-6; j_call: TRBJ1-5; cdr3_aa: CASSYTHRVGNQPQHF; cdr3_nt: TGTGCCAGCAGTTACACGCACCGGGTCGGGAATCAGCCCCAGCATTTT
clone_size: few; d_call: -; v_call: TRBV19; j_call: TRBJ2-3; cdr3_aa: CASSRSYTDTQYF; cdr3_nt: TGTGCCAGTAGTAGGTCCTACACAGATACGCAGTATTTT
clone_size: -; d_call: TRBD1; v_call: TRBV18; j_call: TRBJ1-2; cdr3_aa: CASSPRQGRGYGYTF; cdr3_nt: TGTGCCAGCTCACCGCGACAGGGTCGGGGCTATGGCTACACCTTC
clone_size: -; d_call: TRBD2; v_call: TRBV5-4; j_call: TRBJ2-2; cdr3_aa: CASSLAASGGPGTGELFF; cdr3_nt: TGTGCCAGCAGCTTGGCGGCTAGCGGGGGGCCCGGGACCGGGGAGCTGTTTTTT
clone_size: -; d_call: TRBD1; v_call: TRBV7-8; j_call: TRBJ1-5; cdr3_aa: CASSSPGQGADQPQHF; cdr3_nt: TGTGCCAGCAGCTCTCCGGGACAGGGGGCAGATCAGCCCCAGCATTTT
clone_size: -; d_call: -; v_call: TRBV5-5; j_call: TRBJ1-5; cdr3_aa: CASSSEASNQPQHF; cdr3_nt: TGTGCCAGCAGCTCCGAGGCGAGCAATCAGCCCCAGCATTTT
clone_size: -; d_call: -; v_call: TRBV7-6; j_call: TRBJ2-3; cdr3_aa: CASSLNGGDTQYF; cdr3_nt: TGTGCCAGCAGCTTAAACGGGGGAGATACGCAGTATTTT
clone_size: -; d_call: TRBD1; v_call: TRBV6-6; j_call: TRBJ1-1; cdr3_aa: CASQGGNTEAFF; cdr3_nt: TGTGCCAGCCAGGGGGGGAACACTGAAGCTTTCTTT
clone_size: -; d_call: TRBD2; v_call: TRBV2; j_call: TRBJ2-5; cdr3_aa: CASSLRGLAGSGQYF; cdr3_nt: TGTGCCAGCAGCCTTAGGGGACTAGCGGGATCAGGGCAGTACTTC
clone_size: -; d_call: -; v_call: TRBV29-1; j_call: TRBJ2-3; cdr3_aa: CSVDDNTDTQYF; cdr3_nt: TGCAGCGTTGATGACAACACAGATACGCAGTATTTT
clone_size: -; d_call: TRBD2; v_call: TRBV19; j_call: TRBJ2-1; cdr3_aa: CASTPYTSGGPHNEQFF; cdr3_nt: TGTGCCAGTACACCCTACACTAGCGGGGGCCCGCACAATGAGCAGTTCTTC
clone_size: few; d_call: TRBD1; v_call: TRBV19; j_call: TRBJ1-5; cdr3_aa: CASSIRGQNSNQPQHF; cdr3_nt: TGTGCCAGTAGTATAAGGGGACAGAATAGCAATCAGCCCCAGCATTTT
clone_size: -; d_call: -; v_call: TRBV5-5; j_call: TRBJ1-2; cdr3_aa: CASSLGNGGGYTF; cdr3_nt: TGTGCCAGCAGCTTGGGAAATGGAGGTGGCTACACCTTC
clone_size: -; d_call: -; v_call: TRBV9; j_call: TRBJ1-1; cdr3_aa: CASSVGLQMNTEAFF; cdr3_nt: TGTGCCAGCAGCGTAGGGCTGCAGATGAACACTGAAGCTTTCTTT
clone_size: -; d_call: -; v_call: TRBV4-1; j_call: TRBJ1-5; cdr3_aa: CASSQPTFLGGQPQHF; cdr3_nt: TGCGCCAGCAGCCAACCTACGTTTCTCGGGGGTCAGCCCCAGCATTTT
clone_size: -; d_call: TRBD2; v_call: TRBV9; j_call: TRBJ2-5; cdr3_aa: CASSAGGQETQYF; cdr3_nt: TGTGCCAGCAGCGCGGGGGGGCAAGAGACCCAGTACTTC
clone_size: few; d_call: TRBD1; v_call: TRBV28; j_call: TRBJ2-7; cdr3_aa: CASRGTGVLLEQYF; cdr3_nt: TGTGCCAGCAGGGGGACAGGGGTGTTGCTAGAGCAGTACTTC
clone_size: -; d_call: -; v_call: TRBV4-1; j_call: TRBJ2-5; cdr3_aa: CASSQGRTIGGEETQYF; cdr3_nt: TGCGCCAGCAGCCAAGGCCGGACAATTGGCGGGGAAGAGACCCAGTACTTC
clone_size: -; d_call: TRBD1; v_call: TRBV7-3; j_call: TRBJ1-2; cdr3_aa: CASSVTGGANYGYTF; cdr3_nt: TGTGCCAGCAGCGTGACAGGGGGCGCTAACTATGGCTACACCTTC
clone_size: few; d_call: -; v_call: TRBV29-1; j_call: TRBJ1-1; cdr3_aa: CSVAVWDTRNTEAFF; cdr3_nt: TGCAGCGTTGCGGTCTGGGACACGAGGAACACTGAAGCTTTCTTT
clone_size: -; d_call: -; v_call: TRBV28; j_call: TRBJ2-7; cdr3_aa: CASRGTSPYEQYF; cdr3_nt: TGTGCCAGCAGGGGGACTTCCCCCTACGAGCAGTACTTC